The clone carrying this TCR beta chain was counted many times. Its antigen is not identified. The study made its TCR cDNA through 5'RACE template switching. That step introduced a universal primer site along with UMIs. TCRdb reanalysed the 5' RACE reads using MiXCR and keeps one entry per CDR3 protein. The table includes about 240,000 distinct CDR3 sequences, 6.9% detected once. The data are from a study of T cells after yellow fever vaccination. The CDR3 sequence is 16 residues long. The germline V gene encodes CDR1 SGHRS and CDR2 YFSETQ. J lost 9 bases, V lost 0 bases, and 9 bases had no gene match. General study results and limits: FACS-sorted repertoires could contain abundant clonotypes contaminating from the bulk population. Weaker in magnitude, the secondary response showed a faster peak on day 5 versus 15.

The clonotype originates from a young man who received the YFV17D yellow fever vaccine. V and J are TRBV5-1 and TRBJ2-1; 10 bases are shared with TRBD2. Sequenced material: CD4+ T cells sorted from PBMCs, taken 15 days after the yellow fever booster vaccination. This CDR3 is CASSLAPSGSASEQFF. The CDR3 coding sequence is TGCGCCAGCAGCTTGGCCCCTAGCGGGAGTGCTAGTGAGCAGTTCTTC.